Shown below are 14 T cell receptor beta chains from a single sample sequenced in a study of cytomegalovirus exposure and HLA in healthy donors (dated by TCRdb to the late 2010s). Libraries came from the immunoSEQ multiplex PCR assay. The multiplex PCR relied on a mix of 60 forward primers for TCR Vbeta segments and 13 reverse primers for TCR Jbeta segments. TCRdb mirrors the immuneACCESS table, restricted to in-frame sequences. Some clones are absent from its copies; in checked studies, under half trace to an unresolved V gene, and the reason for the others is unknown. Within this sample are roughly 190,000 clones, with roughly 80% of them counted one time only. The ten largest clonotypes hold about 2.4% of the sample. Sequencing was carried out using PBMCs. The receptors originated from a woman in her forties or fifties in good health and CMV-seropositive.

The chain uses TRBV7-9 and TRBJ1-2; D is ambiguous. The CDR3 consists of 15 residues. V was cut by 0 bases and J by 7 bases, with 15 bases left in between. In germline, CDR1 is SEHNR, CDR2 FQNEAQ (reference sequence). This CDR3 reads CASSLANVQQAGYTF. CDR3 nucleotide sequence: TGTGCCAGCAGCTTAGCGAATGTACAGCAAGCTGGCTACACCTTC.

The chain has TRBV5-6 and TRBJ1-1, with TRBD1 matching over 10 bases. Germline-derived CDR1 and CDR2 are SGHDT and YYEEEE. This CDR3 spans 13 amino acids. V shed 3 bases and J 7 bases; nucleotides not matched to a gene: 3. The DNA for the CDR3 is TGTGCCAGCAGCTCCGGGACAGGGGATGAAGCTTTCTTT. Protein: CASSSGTGDEAFF.

A note on this clone: Possible read error: a much larger clone is one base away. This same CDR3 is encoded by further DNA sequences in the sample. The genes are TRBV19 and TRBJ1-1, with unresolved D. Germline-derived CDR1 and CDR2 are LNHDA and SQIVND (reference sequence). The CDR3 consists of 16 residues. The CDR3 nucleotides read TGTGCCAGTAGTATCTACGGGGATTTGGAGTCCACTGAAGCTTTTTTT. This translates into CASSIYGDLESTEAFF.

This clone appeared once. The CDR3 reads CASSPHPGDTEAFF. Here the CDR3 DNA reads TGTGCCAGCAGCCCTCACCCAGGGGACACTGAAGCTTTCTTT. The rearrangement uses TRBV13 and TRBJ1-1; D is possibly TRBD1 (6 bases). Trimming pared 5 bases from V and 3 bases from J, leaving 13 bases between. Per germline, CDR1 PRHDT and CDR2 FYEKMQ (reference sequence). This CDR3 has 14 amino acids.

The gene calls are TRBV9 and TRBJ1-1; 7 bases align to TRBD1. The CDR3 contains 13 residues. V lost 9 bases to trimming and J lost 11 bases; unmatched junction nucleotides: 16. CDR1 and CDR2 (germline): SGDLS, YYNGEE. The CDR3 DNA is TGTGCCACCTCCACCGGGGACACAGGGGTCGCTTTCTTT. Encoded protein: CATSTGDTGVAFF.

This clone was seen a few times. This sequence joins TRBV7-9 and TRBJ2-3, with TRBD2 matching over 8 bases. The CDR3 extends over 14 amino acids. Germline CDR1 and CDR2: SEHNR and FQNEAQ (reference sequence). The junction had 1 base not matched to a gene; V was cut back by 5 bases and J by 0 bases. The CDR3 nucleotides read TGTGCCAGCAGCCCTAGCGGGAGCACAGATACGCAGTATTTT. It translates to CASSPSGSTDTQYF.

The chain recombines TRBV13 with TRBJ1-1; 11 bases align to TRBD1. The junction had 7 bases not matched to a gene; V was cut back by 5 bases and J by 5 bases. This CDR3 is 15 amino acids long. Germline V gene lookup returns CDR1 PRHDT and CDR2 FYEKMQ (reference sequence). CDR3 loop: CASSPRDRGTTEAFF. Written as DNA, the CDR3 is TGTGCCAGCAGCCCCCGGGACAGGGGGACGACTGAAGCTTTCTTT.

This chain connects TRBV29-1 to TRBJ2-1; D may be TRBD1 (5 bases). The CDR3 runs 16 residues. Germline CDR1 SQVTM, CDR2 ANQGSEA. Trimming took 0 bases from V and 0 from J, leaving 12 bases between them. DNA of the CDR3: TGCAGCGTTGAAGATCTAATAAGGGGCTCCTACAATGAGCAGTTCTTC. Protein: CSVEDLIRGSYNEQFF.

The chain carries TRBV5-6 and TRBJ2-1, with a tentative D call TRBD2 (6 bases). Trimming left V 0 bases short and J 3 bases short, with 13 bases between. This CDR3 spans 16 amino acids. CDR1 SGHDT and CDR2 YYEEEE come from the germline V gene. As DNA, the CDR3 is TGTGCCAGCAGCTTGGGTCGACGGGGGAGCTACAATGAGCAGTTCTTC. Its protein is CASSLGRRGSYNEQFF.

The count of this clone is one. V usage is TRBV13 and J usage is TRBJ2-2; D uncertain. The germline gives CDR1 PRHDT, CDR2 FYEKMQ (reference sequence). The CDR3 covers 14 residues. V was shortened by 4 bases and J by 0 bases, with 6 bases between the two germline ends. CDR3 residues: CASSSSSNTGELFF. The CDR3 region has the DNA TGTGCCAGCAGCTCCAGTTCGAACACCGGGGAGCTGTTTTTT. Full variable domain (remainder filled in from reference TRBV13 and TRBJ2-2): AAGVIQSPRHLIKEKRETATLKCYPIPRHDTVYWYQQGPGQDPQFLISFYEKMQSDKGSIPDRFSAQQFSDYHSELNMSSLELGDSALYFCASSSSSNTGELFFGEGSRLTVL.

The chain couples TRBV2 to TRBJ2-5, with 9 bases that match TRBD2. Germline V gene lookup returns CDR1 SNHLY and CDR2 FYNNEI. The CDR3 loop spans 17 amino acids. The ends lost 6 bases at V and 2 bases at J; junction bases unmatched: 13. CDR3 sequence: CASRRIPVSGGQETQYF. CDR3 coding DNA: TGTGCCAGCAGGCGTATCCCGGTGAGCGGGGGGCAAGAGACCCAGTACTTC.

The gene calls are TRBV30 and TRBJ2-5, with TRBD1 matching over 7 bases. V dropped 1 base and J dropped 6; count of bases not matched to a gene: 8. Germline assignment: CDR1 GTSNPN and CDR2 SVGIG (reference sequence). The CDR3 loop spans 14 amino acids. The CDR3, as DNA: TGTGCCTGGAGTGAAAAGGGGGCGCGGCAGACCCAGTACTTC. Its protein is CAWSEKGARQTQYF.

V is TRBV6-5 and J is TRBJ2-3, with TRBD2 identical over 10 bases. CDR1 is MNHEY, CDR2 SVGAGI, per germline. This CDR3 has 15 residues. J was trimmed by 5 bases and V by 5 bases; bases with no gene match: 7. CDR3 residues: CASSPSGGGGDTQYF. CDR3 in DNA: TGTGCCAGCAGTCCAAGCGGGGGGGGAGGAGATACGCAGTATTTT.

The chain joins TRBV7-8 to TRBJ2-3, with D tentatively TRBD2 (7 bases). The CDR3 contains 17 residues. Trimming removed 4 bases from V and 2 bases from J, with 19 bases in between. CDR1 SGHVS and CDR2 FQNEAQ come from the germline V gene. The CDR3 loop reads CASSWGVGGALTDTQYF. The CDR3 DNA is TGTGCCAGCAGCTGGGGGGTAGGGGGGGCCCTCACAGATACGCAGTATTTT. The entire variable domain, with the rest obtained from reference TRBV7-8 and TRBJ2-3, is as follows: GAGVSQSPRYKVAKRGQDVALRCDPISGHVSLFWYQQALGQGPEFLTYFQNEAQLDKSGLPSDRFFAERPEGSVSTLKIQRTQQEDSAVYLCASSWGVGGALTDTQYFGPGTRLTVL.